The rows below give T cell receptor beta chains drawn from one sample of a study of T cell responses to AZD1222 COVID-19 vaccine. Generated by immunoSEQ multiplex PCR, the TCRdb table keeps only in-frame clones and is missing some. The sample lists roughly 180,000 clones; 91% were seen once. The source material was peripheral blood, sampled 28 days after the second AZD1222 dose. These receptor sequences come from an adult who received the AZD1222 COVID-19 vaccine. CDR3s include the opening cysteine and the closing phenylalanine or tryptophan. Fields, in order: V gene, clone size, J gene, D gene, CDR3 protein, CDR3 DNA. The D gene is left open where the match is weak. Size values are once, few and many counts, or a class for expanded clones, and some rows have none.

v_gene: TRBV6-5
abundance: -
j_gene: TRBJ1-1
d_gene: -
CDR3aa: CASRSGSIPEAFF
CDR3nt: TGTGCCAGCAGATCAGGGTCAATACCTGAAGCTTTCTTT

v_gene: TRBV18
abundance: -
j_gene: TRBJ2-7
d_gene: -
CDR3aa: CASSPLDSYYEQYF
CDR3nt: TGTGCCAGCTCACCCCTGGACAGTTACTACGAGCAGTACTTC

v_gene: TRBV4-1
abundance: -
j_gene: TRBJ1-3
d_gene: -
CDR3aa: CASSPQTGQFSGNTIYF
CDR3nt: TGCGCCAGCAGCCCCCAGACAGGACAGTTTTCTGGAAACACCATATATTTT

v_gene: TRBV5-6
abundance: -
j_gene: TRBJ1-1
d_gene: -
CDR3aa: CASSFIINTEAFF
CDR3nt: TGTGCCAGCAGCTTCATCATTAACACTGAAGCTTTCTTT

v_gene: TRBV30
abundance: -
j_gene: TRBJ2-3
d_gene: TRBD2
CDR3aa: CAWSPGLAGGGDTQYF
CDR3nt: TGTGCCTGGAGCCCGGGACTAGCGGGAGGGGGGGATACGCAGTATTTT

v_gene: TRBV6-5
abundance: -
j_gene: TRBJ1-1
d_gene: TRBD1
CDR3aa: CASLLQGAVTEAFF
CDR3nt: TGTGCCAGCTTATTACAGGGGGCCGTCACTGAAGCTTTCTTT

v_gene: TRBV5-4
abundance: few
j_gene: TRBJ1-1
d_gene: -
CDR3aa: CASSLSPGLGTEAFF
CDR3nt: TGTGCCAGCAGCTTGAGCCCAGGATTGGGGACTGAAGCTTTCTTT

v_gene: TRBV6-6
abundance: once
j_gene: TRBJ2-1
d_gene: -
CDR3aa: CASSYSQRNEQFF
CDR3nt: TGTGCCAGCAGTTACTCCCAGCGGAATGAGCAGTTCTTC

v_gene: TRBV9
abundance: -
j_gene: TRBJ2-2
d_gene: -
CDR3aa: CASSAWNTGELFF
CDR3nt: TGTGCCAGCAGCGCTTGGAACACCGGGGAGCTGTTTTTT

v_gene: TRBV5-1
abundance: -
j_gene: TRBJ1-1
d_gene: -
CDR3aa: CASSLVGQGTEAFF
CDR3nt: TGCGCCAGCAGCTTGGTTGGCCAGGGGACTGAAGCTTTCTTT

v_gene: TRBV27
abundance: -
j_gene: TRBJ2-1
d_gene: -
CDR3aa: CASTKSESSYNEQFF
CDR3nt: TGTGCCAGCACAAAGTCGGAAAGCTCCTACAATGAGCAGTTCTTC

v_gene: TRBV23-1
abundance: -
j_gene: TRBJ2-5
d_gene: -
CDR3aa: CASSPPGGPGETQYF
CDR3nt: TGCGCCAGCAGTCCCCCCGGGGGGCCAGGGGAGACCCAGTACTTC

v_gene: TRBV6-5
abundance: -
j_gene: TRBJ1-4
d_gene: -
CDR3aa: CASSPRGTTNEKLFF
CDR3nt: TGTGCCAGCAGTCCGCGGGGAACAACTAATGAAAAACTGTTTTTT

v_gene: TRBV19
abundance: once
j_gene: TRBJ2-3
d_gene: TRBD2
CDR3aa: CASSIVGGFVTDTQYF
CDR3nt: TGTGCCAGTAGTATAGTGGGAGGGTTTGTCACAGATACGCAGTATTTT

v_gene: TRBV5-1
abundance: -
j_gene: TRBJ2-1
d_gene: -
CDR3aa: CASALGDAHNEQFF
CDR3nt: TGCGCCAGCGCCTTAGGGGACGCACACAATGAGCAGTTCTTC

v_gene: TRBV10-3
abundance: few
j_gene: TRBJ1-2
d_gene: TRBD1
CDR3aa: CAISGTGNYGYTF
CDR3nt: TGTGCCATCAGTGGGACAGGCAACTATGGCTACACCTTC

v_gene: TRBV6-5
abundance: -
j_gene: TRBJ1-5
d_gene: -
CDR3aa: CASSYSRDGGQPQHF
CDR3nt: TGTGCCAGCAGTTACTCAAGGGATGGCGGTCAGCCCCAGCATTTT

v_gene: TRBV6-5
abundance: -
j_gene: TRBJ1-4
d_gene: -
CDR3aa: CASSGDGTNEKLFF
CDR3nt: TGTGCCAGCAGCGGGGACGGAACTAATGAAAAACTGTTTTTT

v_gene: TRBV7-3
abundance: few
j_gene: TRBJ2-1
d_gene: -
CDR3aa: CASGVGNEQFF
CDR3nt: TGTGCCAGCGGGGTAGGGAATGAGCAGTTCTTC

v_gene: TRBV4-1
abundance: -
j_gene: TRBJ1-3
d_gene: TRBD1
CDR3aa: CASSLDRANGNTIYF
CDR3nt: TGCGCCAGCAGCCTGGACAGGGCGAATGGAAACACCATATATTTT

v_gene: TRBV3-1/TRBV3-2
abundance: few
j_gene: TRBJ1-2
d_gene: -
CDR3aa: CASSATSGYTF
CDR3nt: TGTGCCAGCAGCGCAACGTCCGGCTACACCTTC

v_gene: TRBV28
abundance: -
j_gene: TRBJ1-1
d_gene: -
CDR3aa: CASSLSGQRTFF
CDR3nt: TGTGCCAGCAGTTTATCGGGCCAGAGAACTTTCTTT

v_gene: TRBV7-6
abundance: -
j_gene: TRBJ2-4
d_gene: TRBD1
CDR3aa: CASSLGSGQGQTQYF
CDR3nt: TGTGCCAGCAGCTTAGGGTCGGGACAGGGCCAAACACAATACTTC

v_gene: TRBV2
abundance: -
j_gene: TRBJ2-1
d_gene: -
CDR3aa: CASSDYNEQFF
CDR3nt: TGTGCCAGCAGTGACTACAATGAGCAGTTCTTC

v_gene: TRBV21-1
abundance: -
j_gene: TRBJ2-2
d_gene: -
CDR3aa: CASSKPLAENTGELFF
CDR3nt: TGTGCCAGCAGCAAACCACTAGCGGAGAACACCGGGGAGCTGTTTTTT

v_gene: TRBV11-2
abundance: -
j_gene: TRBJ2-5
d_gene: -
CDR3aa: CASSLPETIQETQYF
CDR3nt: TGTGCCAGCAGCCTTCCTGAAACCATCCAAGAGACCCAGTACTTC

v_gene: TRBV30
abundance: -
j_gene: TRBJ2-3
d_gene: -
CDR3aa: CAWSLGLNRDTQYF
CDR3nt: TGTGCCTGGAGTCTAGGGCTGAACCGAGATACGCAGTATTTT

v_gene: TRBV11-1
abundance: -
j_gene: TRBJ1-1
d_gene: TRBD1
CDR3aa: CASSTTGVYTEAFF
CDR3nt: TGTGCCAGCAGCACTACAGGGGTGTACACTGAAGCTTTCTTT

v_gene: TRBV7-6
abundance: -
j_gene: TRBJ2-5
d_gene: TRBD2
CDR3aa: CASSEPGTSGVGTQYF
CDR3nt: TGTGCCAGCAGCGAACCCGGGACTAGCGGGGTTGGGACCCAGTACTTC

v_gene: TRBV28
abundance: few
j_gene: TRBJ2-4
d_gene: -
CDR3aa: CASSPSLDGTLAKNIQYF
CDR3nt: TGTGCCAGCAGTCCGTCGTTGGACGGAACACTAGCCAAAAACATTCAGTACTTC

v_gene: TRBV2
abundance: -
j_gene: TRBJ1-1
d_gene: TRBD1
CDR3aa: CASMKDRANTEAFF
CDR3nt: TGTGCCAGCATGAAGGACAGGGCGAACACTGAAGCTTTCTTT

v_gene: TRBV5-1
abundance: -
j_gene: TRBJ2-1
d_gene: TRBD2
CDR3aa: CASSLGLAGGRAEQFF
CDR3nt: TGCGCCAGCAGCTTGGGGCTAGCGGGAGGGCGGGCTGAGCAGTTCTTC

v_gene: TRBV2
abundance: -
j_gene: TRBJ1-5
d_gene: -
CDR3aa: CASKGQVNQPQHF
CDR3nt: TGTGCCAGCAAGGGACAAGTCAATCAGCCCCAACATTTT

v_gene: TRBV5-1
abundance: -
j_gene: TRBJ1-1
d_gene: TRBD1
CDR3aa: CASSLWDRGATEAFF
CDR3nt: TGCGCCAGCAGCTTGTGGGACAGGGGTGCCACTGAAGCTTTCTTT

v_gene: TRBV6-5
abundance: -
j_gene: TRBJ2-7
d_gene: -
CDR3aa: CASSYGQNVYEQYF
CDR3nt: TGTGCCAGCAGTTACGGACAGAACGTCTACGAGCAGTACTTC

v_gene: TRBV10-2
abundance: -
j_gene: TRBJ2-1
d_gene: -
CDR3aa: CASSEWGSYNEQFF
CDR3nt: TGCGCCAGCAGTGAGTGGGGGAGCTACAATGAGCAGTTCTTC

v_gene: TRBV5-1
abundance: -
j_gene: TRBJ1-6
d_gene: -
CDR3aa: CASSEPNSPLHF
CDR3nt: TGCGCCAGCAGCGAACCAAATTCACCCCTCCACTTT

v_gene: TRBV29-1
abundance: -
j_gene: TRBJ2-5
d_gene: -
CDR3aa: CSGTQETQYF
CDR3nt: TGCAGCGGCACCCAAGAGACCCAGTACTTC

v_gene: TRBV7-9
abundance: once
j_gene: TRBJ2-5
d_gene: -
CDR3aa: CASSLGTQTGAQYF
CDR3nt: TGTGCCAGCAGCTTAGGGACCCAGACGGGAGCCCAGTACTTC

v_gene: TRBV10-1
abundance: -
j_gene: TRBJ2-6
d_gene: -
CDR3aa: CASSDPGSGANVLTF
CDR3nt: TGCGCCAGCAGTGATCCGGGGTCTGGGGCCAACGTCCTGACTTTC

v_gene: TRBV27
abundance: -
j_gene: TRBJ2-5
d_gene: -
CDR3aa: CASSLQGETQYF
CDR3nt: TGTGCCAGCAGTTTGCAGGGGGAGACCCAGTACTTC

v_gene: TRBV4-1
abundance: few
j_gene: TRBJ1-5
d_gene: -
CDR3aa: CASSPFERQPQHF
CDR3nt: TGCGCCAGCAGCCCCTTTGAGAGGCAGCCCCAGCATTTT

v_gene: TRBV15
abundance: -
j_gene: TRBJ2-2
d_gene: TRBD1
CDR3aa: CATSRTRGHTGELFF
CDR3nt: TGTGCCACCAGCAGAACCAGGGGGCACACCGGGGAGCTGTTTTTT

v_gene: TRBV7-9
abundance: -
j_gene: TRBJ2-3
d_gene: TRBD1
CDR3aa: CASSALTGGVRDTQYF
CDR3nt: TGTGCCAGCAGCGCTCTAACAGGGGGCGTCAGAGATACGCAGTATTTT

v_gene: TRBV27
abundance: -
j_gene: TRBJ1-2
d_gene: TRBD1
CDR3aa: CASSSLGTGDGYTF
CDR3nt: TGTGCCAGCAGTTCGTTAGGGACAGGGGATGGCTACACCTTC

v_gene: TRBV11-3
abundance: -
j_gene: TRBJ1-4
d_gene: TRBD1
CDR3aa: CASSCSGTGLVNEKLFF
CDR3nt: TGTGCCAGCAGCTGCTCCGGGACAGGGCTTGTCAATGAAAAACTGTTTTTT

v_gene: TRBV27
abundance: -
j_gene: TRBJ1-2
d_gene: -
CDR3aa: CASSFSRTNYGYTF
CDR3nt: TGTGCCAGCAGTTTCTCCAGGACTAACTATGGCTACACCTTC

v_gene: TRBV12-3/TRBV12-4
abundance: -
j_gene: TRBJ1-3
d_gene: -
CDR3aa: CASKRGVGNTIYF
CDR3nt: TGTGCCAGCAAACGGGGAGTTGGAAACACCATATATTTT

v_gene: TRBV15
abundance: once
j_gene: TRBJ1-4
d_gene: -
CDR3aa: CATSRAPGVGLFF
CDR3nt: TGTGCCACCAGCAGAGCCCCAGGGGTAGGGCTGTTTTTT

v_gene: TRBV18
abundance: -
j_gene: TRBJ1-4
d_gene: -
CDR3aa: CASSPPGGANEKLFF
CDR3nt: TGTGCCAGCTCACCACCCGGGGGAGCTAATGAAAAACTGTTTTTT

v_gene: TRBV9
abundance: -
j_gene: TRBJ1-6
d_gene: -
CDR3aa: CASSATPSGPAASPLHF
CDR3nt: TGTGCCAGCAGCGCCACGCCCAGTGGACCGGCCGCTTCACCCCTCCACTTT

v_gene: TRBV18
abundance: -
j_gene: TRBJ1-3
d_gene: -
CDR3aa: CASSPPGLSWGVAAGNTIYF
CDR3nt: TGTGCCAGCTCACCACCGGGCCTGTCTTGGGGGGTCGCAGCTGGAAACACCATATATTTT

v_gene: TRBV4-1
abundance: once
j_gene: TRBJ2-7
d_gene: TRBD1
CDR3aa: CASSRGQGLQVEQYF
CDR3nt: TGCGCCAGCAGCCGCGGACAGGGGCTCCAGGTCGAGCAGTACTTC